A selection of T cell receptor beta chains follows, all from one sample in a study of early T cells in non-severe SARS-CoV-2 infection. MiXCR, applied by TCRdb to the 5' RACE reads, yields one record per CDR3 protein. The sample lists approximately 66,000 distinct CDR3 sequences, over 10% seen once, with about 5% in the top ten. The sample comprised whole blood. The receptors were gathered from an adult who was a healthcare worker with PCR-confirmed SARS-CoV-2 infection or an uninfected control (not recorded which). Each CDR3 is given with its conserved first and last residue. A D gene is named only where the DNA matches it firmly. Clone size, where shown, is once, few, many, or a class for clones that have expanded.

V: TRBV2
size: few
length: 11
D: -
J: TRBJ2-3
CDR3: CASSDTDTQYF
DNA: TGTGCCAGCAGTGACACAGATACGCAGTATTTT

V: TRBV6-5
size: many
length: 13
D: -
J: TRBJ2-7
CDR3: CASSYARGYEQYF
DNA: TGTGCCAGCAGTTACGCCCGGGGCTACGAGCAGTACTTC

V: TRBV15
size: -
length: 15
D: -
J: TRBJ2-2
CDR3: CATSRGPRVTGELFF
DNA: TGTGCCACCAGCAGAGGTCCTCGGGTCACCGGGGAGCTGTTTTTT

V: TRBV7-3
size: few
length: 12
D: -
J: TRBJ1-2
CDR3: CASSDGLYGYTF
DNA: TGTGCCAGCAGCGACGGACTCTATGGCTACACCTTC

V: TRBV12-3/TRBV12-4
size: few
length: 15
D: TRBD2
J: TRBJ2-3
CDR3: CASSSGTSDTDTQYF
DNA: TGTGCCAGCAGTTCCGGGACTAGCGACACAGATACGCAGTATTTT

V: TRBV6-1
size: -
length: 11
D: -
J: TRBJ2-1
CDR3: CATAAYNEQFF
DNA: TGTGCCACTGCTGCCTACAATGAGCAGTTCTTC

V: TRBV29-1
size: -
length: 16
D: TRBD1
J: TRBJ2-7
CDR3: CSVEDRAGTGTGEQYF
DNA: TGCAGCGTTGAAGATCGAGCCGGGACAGGGACTGGCGAGCAGTACTTC

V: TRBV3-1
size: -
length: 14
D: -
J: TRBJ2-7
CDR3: CASKASASSYEQYF
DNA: TGTGCCAGCAAGGCAAGCGCGAGCTCCTACGAGCAGTACTTC

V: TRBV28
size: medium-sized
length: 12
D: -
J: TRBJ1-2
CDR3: CASRGFNYGYTF
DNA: TGTGCCAGCAGGGGATTTAACTATGGCTACACCTTC

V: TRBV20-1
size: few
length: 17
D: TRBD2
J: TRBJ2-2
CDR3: CSANARKGLAGTGELFF
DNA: TGCAGTGCTAACGCCAGAAAAGGACTAGCGGGAACCGGGGAGCTGTTTTTT

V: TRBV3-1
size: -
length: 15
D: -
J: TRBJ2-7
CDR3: CASSQAPGVAYEQYF
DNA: TGTGCCAGCAGCCAAGCACCGGGAGTCGCCTACGAGCAGTACTTC

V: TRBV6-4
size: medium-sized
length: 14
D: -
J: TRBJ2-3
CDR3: CASSEMAETDTQYF
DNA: TGTGCCAGCAGTGAAATGGCGGAAACAGATACGCAGTATTTT

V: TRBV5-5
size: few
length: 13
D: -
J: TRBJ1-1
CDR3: CASSFDLNTEAFF
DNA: TGTGCCAGCAGCTTTGACTTGAACACTGAAGCTTTCTTT

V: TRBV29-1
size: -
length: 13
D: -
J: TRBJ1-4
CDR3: CSVAGNRDEKLFF
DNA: TGCAGCGTTGCGGGTAACAGGGATGAAAAACTGTTTTTT

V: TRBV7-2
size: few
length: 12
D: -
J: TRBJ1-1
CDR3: CASSPGYTEAFF
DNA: TGTGCCAGCAGCCCGGGATACACTGAAGCTTTCTTT

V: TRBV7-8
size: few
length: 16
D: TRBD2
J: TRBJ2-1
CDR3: CASSLRETSGTDEQFF
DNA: TGTGCCAGCAGCTTACGCGAGACTAGCGGGACGGATGAGCAGTTCTTC

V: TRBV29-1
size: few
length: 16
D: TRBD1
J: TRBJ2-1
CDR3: CSVELRQGSSYNEQFF
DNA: TGCAGCGTGGAACTTAGACAGGGAAGCTCCTACAATGAGCAGTTCTTC

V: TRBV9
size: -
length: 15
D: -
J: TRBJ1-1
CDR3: CASSAFGQLNTEAFF
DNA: TGTGCCAGCAGCGCATTTGGACAGCTGAACACTGAAGCTTTCTTT

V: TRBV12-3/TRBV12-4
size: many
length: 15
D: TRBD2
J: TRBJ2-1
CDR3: CASRPGTRQVDEQFF
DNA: TGTGCCAGCAGGCCCGGGACTAGGCAGGTCGATGAGCAGTTCTTC

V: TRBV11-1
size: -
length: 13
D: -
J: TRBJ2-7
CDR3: CASQHDRTGEQYF
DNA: TGTGCCAGCCAACATGACAGGACGGGTGAGCAGTACTTC

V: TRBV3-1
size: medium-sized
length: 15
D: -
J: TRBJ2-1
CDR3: CASSPRFESYNEQFF
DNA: TGTGCCAGCAGCCCCCGATTCGAATCCTACAATGAGCAGTTCTTC

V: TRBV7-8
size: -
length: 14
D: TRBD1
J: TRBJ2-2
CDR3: CASSDQGAYGELFF
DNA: TGTGCCAGCAGTGATCAGGGGGCTTACGGGGAGCTGTTTTTT

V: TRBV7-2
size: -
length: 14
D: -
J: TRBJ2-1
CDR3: CASSLALATNEQFF
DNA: TGTGCCAGCAGCTTAGCCCTAGCCACCAATGAGCAGTTCTTC

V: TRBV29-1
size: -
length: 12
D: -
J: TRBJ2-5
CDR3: CSVEGSEETQYF
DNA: TGCAGCGTTGAGGGGTCCGAAGAGACCCAGTACTTC